The entry below gives a single T cell receptor (beta chain) sequence along with its context. What it recognizes is unknown. The source of the sample is a study of cytomegalovirus exposure and HLA in healthy donors. Whole-study findings and limits: Some highly shared sequence variants likely arose as a pipeline artifact. The study had only CMV serostatus as immune exposure information. The authors listed over 150 TCR beta chains as cytomegalovirus-associated.

PCR involved 60 Vbeta and 13 Jbeta primers. Method: immunoSEQ multiplex PCR; TCRdb's copy keeps in-frame clones and lacks some. The table lists around 100,000 clones, 70% to 80% of them singletons. Trimming removed 1 base from V and 4 bases from J, with 11 bases in between. The germline CDR1 and CDR2 sequences are MNHNS and SASEGT. This CDR3 is built from 15 residues. This sequence was found in a female donor in good health and CMV-seropositive. This chain uses TRBV6-1 with TRBJ1-5; maybe TRBD1 (6 bases). The sample taken for sequencing was PBMCs. CDR3 in DNA: TGTGCCAGCAGTGAAGTCGGAAGGGGGAATCAGCCCCAGCATTTT. Protein: CASSEVGRGNQPQHF.